Below, 11 T cell receptor beta chains from the same sample are listed, as sequenced in a study of CD8 T cells in ankylosing spondylitis. One entry per CDR3 protein, called by TCRdb with MiXCR from the 5' RACE reads. Here the sample spans around 30,000 distinct CDR3 sequences, roughly 5% being singletons. The material sequenced was blood, either unsorted or a sorted T cell fraction (not recorded which). These receptor sequences come from a female donor with ankylosing spondylitis or in good health (not recorded which).

This clonotype was seen ten or more times. V and J are TRBV9 and TRBJ1-4, with D hard to call. Trimming took 0 bases from V and 6 from J, leaving 12 bases between them. The germline V gene encodes CDR1 SGDLS and CDR2 YYNGEE. The CDR3 runs 15 residues. The CDR3 reads CASSVEGRPHEKLFF. CDR3 bases: TGTGCCAGCAGCGTAGAAGGGCGCCCGCATGAAAAACTGTTTTTT.

This clonotype has at least ten counts. This sequence joins TRBV9 and TRBJ2-1, with 8 bases fitting TRBD1. The germline gives CDR1 SGDLS, CDR2 YYNGEE. The CDR3 totals 15 residues. Trimming at V came to 4 bases and at J to 0 bases, leaving 3 bases not matched to a gene. CDR3 sequence (DNA): TGTGCCAGCAGCCGCACAGGGGGCTCCTACAATGAGCAGTTCTTC. This gives the protein CASSRTGGSYNEQFF.

This clonotype occurred many times. The chain recombines TRBV9 with TRBJ1-2; perhaps TRBD1 as D (6 bases). The CDR3 consists of 12 residues. Between the trimmed V and J ends, which lost 5 bases and 8 bases, there was a span of 13 bases. CDR1 SGDLS and CDR2 YYNGEE come from the germline V gene. The CDR3 nucleotides are TGTGCCAGCAGGGACAGTCTGGAAGGCTACACCTTC. Its protein is CASRDSLEGYTF.

This clonotype has ten or more counts. The chain carries TRBV9 and TRBJ1-3; weak D call: TRBD1 (5 bases). V lost 2 bases to trimming and J lost 0 bases, with 12 bases between them. CDR1 SGDLS and CDR2 YYNGEE come from the germline V gene. The CDR3 covers 16 residues. The CDR3 sequence: CASSVWDGDSGNTIYF. Written as DNA, the CDR3 is TGTGCCAGCAGCGTGTGGGACGGCGACTCTGGAAACACCATATATTTT.

There are many counts of this clonotype. The chain has TRBV9 and TRBJ1-3; D remains ambiguous. Trimming took off 4 bases at V and 4 bases at J, with 9 bases between the two ends. CDR1 is SGDLS and CDR2 is YYNGEE in the germline V gene. The CDR3 contains 13 residues. CDR3 in DNA: TGTGCCAGCAGCCCCGCCAGGGGAAACACCATATATTTT. Translated, it gives CASSPARGNTIYF.

By share, this clonotype ranks as medium-sized (0.01 to 0.1%). The genes are TRBV9 and TRBJ1-5, with D possibly matching TRBD1 (5 bases). The germline V and J ends were trimmed by 4 bases and 3 bases, with 8 bases remaining between them. Germline V gene lookup returns CDR1 SGDLS and CDR2 YYNGEE. The CDR3 extends over 13 amino acids. Here the CDR3 reads CASSLGANQPQHF. CDR3 DNA: TGTGCCAGCAGCCTAGGGGCCAATCAGCCCCAGCATTTT.

The table lists this clonotype with many counts. The chain links TRBV9 to TRBJ1-2, with D tentatively TRBD1 (6 bases). Trimming took 3 bases from V and 4 from J, leaving 19 bases between them. The CDR3 extends over 16 amino acids. Per the germline V gene, CDR1 is SGDLS and CDR2 is YYNGEE. The DNA of the CDR3 is TGTGCCAGCAGCGACCCGGAGGCGGGGGGGCCCTATGGCTACACCTTC. Translating gives CASSDPEAGGPYGYTF.

The V call is TRBV6-4, the J call TRBJ1-4, with 8 bases aligning to TRBD1. Trimming took 6 bases from V and 5 from J; bases not matched to a gene: 8. CDR3 length: 15 amino acids. Germline CDR1 reads MRHNA; CDR2 reads SNTAGT. Here the CDR3 reads CASRHNRDRNEKLFF. In nucleotides, the CDR3 is TGTGCCAGCAGGCATAACCGGGACAGGAATGAAAAACTGTTTTTT.

The chain uses TRBV9 and TRBJ2-7; D unclear. The V end lost 0 bases, the J end lost 0 bases, and 13 bases lay between the germline ends. Germline CDR1 and CDR2: SGDLS and YYNGEE. CDR3 length equals 16 residues. In DNA, the CDR3 is TGTGCCAGCAGCGTAGGACCCTCACTAAGCTCCTACGAGCAGTACTTC. It is translated as CASSVGPSLSSYEQYF.

This clonotype has ten or more counts. V is TRBV9 and J is TRBJ2-3, with TRBD2 as a possible D gene (6 bases). CDR1 and CDR2 from the germline V gene are SGDLS and YYNGEE. V lost 4 bases and J 0 bases, leaving 15 bases between the germline ends. CDR3 length: 16 residues. The CDR3 loop reads CASSPTSSTSTDTQYF. The CDR3 bases are TGTGCCAGCAGCCCCACTAGCTCCACTAGCACAGATACGCAGTATTTT.

This clonotype was seen at least ten times. V gene TRBV9 combines with J gene TRBJ2-7; 14 nucleotides line up with TRBD2. The V segment lost 4 bases and the J segment 3 bases; nucleotides outside the gene matches: 6. Germline V lookup: CDR1 SGDLS, CDR2 YYNGEE. CDR3 length equals 16 residues. CDR3 bases: TGTGCCAGCAGCCCGGGACTAGCGGGGGAGCACTACGAGCAGTACTTC. Protein product: CASSPGLAGEHYEQYF.